The clone carrying this T cell receptor (beta chain) has just a few counts. The antigen is not known. The sample is drawn from a study of blood T cells in healthy people across ages. Points from the study as a whole: Diversity estimated from one million T cells was considered an underestimate.

Between the trimmed V and J ends, which lost 6 bases and 4 bases, there was a span of 6 bases. The CDR3 runs to 11 residues. With each sample, at least 5 micrograms of total RNA were extracted. Sample-barcoded 5' priming and a J-beta primer mix drove a second PCR of roughly 6 to 12 cycles. MiXCR, run by TCRdb on the 5' RACE reads, gives a single entry per CDR3 protein. The table includes over 1,500,000 distinct CDR3 sequences, about 49% detected once. The sequence was obtained from a woman aged 40 to 49 in good health. The chain uses TRBV12-3 or TRBV12-4 and TRBJ1-1; D is unclear. The source material was blood. CDR3 sequence reads: CASREGTEAFF. The CDR3 bases are TGTGCCAGCAGGGAGGGCACTGAAGCTTTCTTT.